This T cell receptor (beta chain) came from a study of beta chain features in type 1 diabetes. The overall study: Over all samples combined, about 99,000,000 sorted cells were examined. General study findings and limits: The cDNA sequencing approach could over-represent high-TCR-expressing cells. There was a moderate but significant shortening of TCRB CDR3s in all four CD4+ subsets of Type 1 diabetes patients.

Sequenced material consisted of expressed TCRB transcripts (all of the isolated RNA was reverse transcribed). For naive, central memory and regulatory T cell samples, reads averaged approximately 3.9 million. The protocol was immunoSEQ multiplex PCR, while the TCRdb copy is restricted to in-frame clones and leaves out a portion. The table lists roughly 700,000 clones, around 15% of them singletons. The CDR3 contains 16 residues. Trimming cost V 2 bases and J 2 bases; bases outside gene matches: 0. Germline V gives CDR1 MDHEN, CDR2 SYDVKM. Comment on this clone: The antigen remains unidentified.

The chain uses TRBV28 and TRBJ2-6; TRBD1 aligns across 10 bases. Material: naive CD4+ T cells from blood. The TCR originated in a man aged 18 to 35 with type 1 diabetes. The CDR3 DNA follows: TGTGCCAGCAGTTTAGGGACAGGGGCTGGGGCCAACGTCCTGACTTTC. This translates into CASSLGTGAGANVLTF.